This T cell receptor beta chain came from a study of shared clonotypes between healthy human individuals. Method: immunoSEQ multiplex PCR; TCRdb's copy keeps in-frame clones and lacks some. Seen here are 170,000 or so clones, around 63% observed once, and the top ten hold less than 11%. In this sample, this clone turned up once. This CDR3 comprises 14 residues. V shed 4 bases and J shed 8 bases, with 17 bases lying between them. The germline CDR1 and CDR2 sequences are MNHEY and SVGAGI. The source material was memory CD4+ T cells sorted from blood. Specified subset: CD45RA-negative fraction. The chain has TRBV6-5 and TRBJ1-2; possibly TRBD1 for D (5 bases). The origin of this receptor is a man aged 25-45 years in good health. This CDR3 reads CASSSGTLVGGYTF. The CDR3 DNA is TGTGCCAGCAGTTCTGGGACCCTCGTTGGGGGCTACACCTTC.